The 2 T cell receptor beta chains given below trace back to one sample, sequenced in a study of T cell responses to AZD1222 COVID-19 vaccine. The data were produced by immunoSEQ multiplex PCR, yet TCRdb's version contains in-frame clones alone and is incomplete. Of 150,000 to 180,000 clones in the sample, around nine tenths were seen once. The sequencing used peripheral blood, collected after recovery from COVID-19. The receptors shown here come from an adult who had recovered from COVID-19.

J is TRBJ2-7 and V is TRBV2; D is possibly TRBD1 (5 bases). Germline-derived CDR1 and CDR2 are SNHLY and FYNNEI. This CDR3 contains 12 residues. Trimming left V 6 bases short and J 3 bases short, with 9 bases between. Written as DNA, the CDR3 is TGTGCCAGCAGGGGGCGGAGCTACGAGCAGTACTTC. Translated, it gives CASRGRSYEQYF.

This rearrangement joins TRBV15 to TRBJ2-5; 8 bases line up with TRBD1. The CDR3 totals 13 residues. V lost 5 bases, J lost 5 bases, and 4 bases stayed unmatched. Germline assignment: CDR1 LNHNV and CDR2 YYDKDF (reference sequence). CDR3 DNA sequence: TGTGCCACCAGCGCACAGGGGGGTGAGACCCAGTACTTC. Translated: CATSAQGGETQYF.